This TCR beta chain derives from a study of T cells in Graves' hyperthyroidism and ophthalmopathy. Study-level points and caveats: A model of 13 V-J pairs discriminated ophthalmopathy from stable hyperthyroidism. Among thyroid clonotypes expanded above 0.001, most also appeared in blood.

It was RNA transcripts that yielded the amplified TCR beta CDR3 regions. HTBI primers were the set used in a first-round RT-PCR of the TCR CDR3. Via MiXCR, TCRdb re-called the multiplex PCR reads, giving one row per CDR3 protein. This table holds 700,000 or so distinct CDR3 sequences, about 16% found once. This CDR3 has 15 amino acids. The germline V gene encodes CDR1 SGHAT and CDR2 FQNNGV. Trimming cost V 3 bases and J 4 bases, with 10 bases left between them. For the diagnoses, clinical symptoms, serum thyroxine and TRAb, thyroid ultrasound and orbital computed tomography were used. PBMCs were collected from a 10 ml volume of fresh peripheral blood. This clonotype was seen ten or more times. Its target is not known.

Material: blood. The receptor was derived from a man between 18 and 29 years old with Graves' hyperthyroidism. The chain links TRBV11-2 to TRBJ2-6, with D possibly TRBD1 on 5 matching bases. The CDR3 DNA reads TGTGCCAGCAGCTTGGAAGGGGTCGGGGCCAACGTCCTGACTTTC. Encoded protein: CASSLEGVGANVLTF.